The 26 T cell receptor beta chains below all came from one sample that was sequenced in a study of T cells after yellow fever vaccination. TCRdb used MiXCR to reprocess the 5' RACE reads, holding one entry per CDR3 protein. This sample has under 95,000 distinct CDR3 sequences, with about 7.3% found just once. The sequenced sample was CD8+ T cells sorted from PBMCs, obtained approximately 11 days after the first yellow fever vaccination. These receptors all come from a man younger than 35 who received the YFV17D yellow fever vaccine.

This clonotype was recorded at least ten times. The chain couples TRBV7-6 to TRBJ2-5; no clear D gene. V was trimmed by 1 base and J by 6 bases, leaving 9 bases between them. This CDR3 region has 13 residues. Germline CDR1 SGHVS, CDR2 FNYEAQ. CDR3 sequence: CASSLELLQTQYF. The DNA of the CDR3 is TGTGCCAGCAGCTTAGAACTGCTTCAGACCCAGTACTTC. The complete variable domain, with remaining parts taken from reference TRBV7-6 and TRBJ2-5, reads GAGVSQSPRYKVTKRGQDVALRCDPISGHVSLYWYRQALGQGPEFLTYFNYEAQQDKSGLPNDRFSAERPEGSISTLTIQRTEQRDSAMYRCASSLELLQTQYFGPGTRLLVL.

This clonotype has ten or more counts. The chain has TRBV6-1 and TRBJ2-3, with a tentative D call TRBD2 (7 bases). V shed 7 bases and J shed 4 bases, with 12 bases lying between them. The CDR3 has 13 residues. The germline V gene has CDR1 MNHNS and CDR2 SASEGT. This chain's CDR3 is CASTWGGADTQYF. The DNA for the CDR3 is TGTGCCAGCACCTGGGGGGGCGCAGATACGCAGTATTTT.

The chain has TRBV7-2 and TRBJ2-3; 11 bases line up with TRBD2. CDR3 size: 16 residues. CDR1 and CDR2 from the germline V gene are SGHTA and FQGNSA. V shed 5 bases, J shed 5 bases, and the junction held 9 bases outside the gene matches. This CDR3 reads CASSPISGGAIDTQYF. In DNA, the CDR3 is TGTGCCAGCAGCCCGATTAGCGGGGGGGCCATAGATACGCAGTATTTT.

This clonotype was seen at least ten times. This chain connects TRBV11-2 to TRBJ1-2, with unresolved D. The CDR3 is 14 amino acids. The V and J ends lost 1 base and 4 bases respectively, with 10 bases between them. CDR1 is SGHAT and CDR2 is FQNNGV in the germline V gene. CDR3 sequence (DNA): TGTGCCAGCAGCTTAGGTCCTGGCAGCTATGGCTACACCTTC. Translated, it gives CASSLGPGSYGYTF.

The chain links TRBV3-1 to TRBJ1-6, with D uncertain. Deletions cut 1 base from V and 8 bases from J, with 9 bases between. Germline V CDR1 and CDR2: LGHDT, YNNKEL (reference sequence). The CDR3 runs to 14 residues. The CDR3 coding sequence is TGTGCCAGCAGCCAAGTTGGGTTTTATTCACCCCTCCACTTT. It specifies CASSQVGFYSPLHF.

This clonotype has at least ten counts. The gene calls are TRBV4-3 and TRBJ2-3; no definite D call. The CDR3 is 15 residues long. In germline, CDR1 is LGHNA, CDR2 YSLEER. Trimming pared 0 bases from V and 1 base from J, leaving 8 bases between. The CDR3 bases are TGCGCCAGCAGCCAAGATCTACGGGGCACAGATACGCAGTATTTT. Its translation: CASSQDLRGTDTQYF.

This clonotype was counted between two and nine times. The rearrangement links TRBV18 to TRBJ1-3, with TRBD1 matching over 7 bases. J was trimmed by 4 bases and V by 3 bases; bases with no gene match: 6. Germline CDR1 reads KGHSH; CDR2 reads LQKENI. CDR3 length: 15 amino acids. CDR3 residues: CASSPPTGPGNTIYF. The DNA of the CDR3 is TGTGCCAGCTCACCGCCGACAGGGCCAGGAAACACCATATATTTT.

There are many counts of this clonotype. J is TRBJ2-6 and V is TRBV11-2; unclear D gene. V dropped 6 bases and J dropped 0 bases, with 12 bases sitting between them. This CDR3 region has 16 residues. Germline V lookup: CDR1 SGHAT, CDR2 FQNNGV. The chain's CDR3 is CASSPSRASGANVLTF. CDR3 in DNA: TGTGCCAGCAGTCCTTCCCGGGCCTCTGGGGCCAACGTCCTGACTTTC.

This clonotype was seen many times. The J gene is TRBJ2-2, the V gene TRBV7-9; TRBD1 aligns across 7 bases. CDR1 and CDR2 (germline): SEHNR, FQNEAQ (reference sequence). The CDR3 has 14 amino acids. Trimming cost V 5 bases and J 5 bases; bases outside gene matches: 5. The CDR3 loop reads CASSPNRGTGELFF. The DNA of the CDR3 is TGTGCCAGCAGCCCGAACAGGGGAACCGGGGAGCTGTTTTTT.

This clonotype was detected ten times or more. V gene TRBV20-1 combines with J gene TRBJ1-5; D unresolved. Trimming shortened V by 4 bases and J by 3 bases, and 13 bases separated the two germline ends. Germline CDR1 DFQATT, CDR2 SNEGSKA (reference sequence). CDR3 length equals 14 residues. This CDR3 is CSAIIRGFNQPQHF. CDR3 in DNA: TGCAGTGCTATAATTCGGGGTTTCAATCAGCCCCAGCATTTT.

A few counts support this clonotype. The rearrangement joins TRBV19 to TRBJ2-6, with D possibly being TRBD1 (5 bases). This CDR3 is built from 14 residues. V lost 8 bases to trimming and J lost 2 bases, with 10 bases between them. Germline V gene data show CDR1 as LNHDA and CDR2 as SQIVND (reference sequence). The CDR3 is CASSTAPGANVLTF. The CDR3 DNA is TGTGCCAGTTCGACAGCCCCTGGGGCCAACGTCCTGACTTTC.

V usage is TRBV4-2 and J usage is TRBJ2-1, with 9 bases lining up with TRBD2. V shed 1 base, J shed 2 bases, and the junction held 6 bases outside the gene matches. Germline V CDR1 and CDR2: LGHNA, YNFKEQ. The CDR3 has 17 residues. The DNA of the CDR3 is TGTGCCAGCAGCCAAGGGTCGGGCGGGGGGGCCTACAATGAGCAGTTCTTC. It encodes CASSQGSGGGAYNEQFF.

Only a few counts were recorded for this clonotype. The V gene is TRBV3-1, the J gene TRBJ1-1; the D gene is possibly TRBD1 (5 bases). Trimming shortened V by 1 base and J by 1 base, and 16 bases separated the two germline ends. The V gene's germline CDR1 is LGHDT and CDR2 YNNKEL (reference sequence). The CDR3 spans 17 residues. CDR3 sequence (DNA): TGTGCCAGCAGCCAAGGGGCCCGAGGAGGGGCGAACACTGAAGCTTTCTTT. Protein: CASSQGARGGANTEAFF.

This clonotype was found a few times. The chain couples TRBV11-1 to TRBJ2-5, with 7 bases identical to TRBD2. This CDR3 is built from 18 residues. V was pared by 5 bases and J by 3 bases, with 18 bases of the junction left unmatched. Germline lookup yields CDR1 SGHAT and CDR2 FQDESV (reference sequence). The CDR3 region has the DNA TGTGCCAGCAGCCCAAGACTAGCAGAAGCTTTAACCAAAGAGACCCAGTACTTC. Amino acid sequence: CASSPRLAEALTKETQYF.

By proportion, this clonotype is medium-sized. V gene TRBV20-1 combines with J gene TRBJ2-1; D gene ambiguous. Trimming stripped 3 bases from V and 5 bases from J, with 14 bases between. Per germline, CDR1 DFQATT and CDR2 SNEGSKA (reference sequence). The CDR3 loop spans 14 amino acids. CDR3 nucleotides: TGCAGTGCTAGGATTGGGCCTCACGACAATGAGCAGTTCTTC. Its protein product is CSARIGPHDNEQFF.

This clonotype was detected ten times or more. The chain combines TRBV10-3 with TRBJ2-1; the match to TRBD2 covers 9 bases. Germline CDR1 is ENHRY and CDR2 is SYGVKD. The CDR3 is 15 residues long. V trimming: 5 bases; J trimming: 4 bases; junction bases outside the gene matches: 6. The CDR3 loop reads CAISWERGAYNEQFF. CDR3 nucleotide sequence: TGTGCCATCAGTTGGGAGCGGGGGGCTTACAATGAGCAGTTCTTC.

This clonotype was seen ten or more times. V gene TRBV29-1 combines with J gene TRBJ2-1, with D hard to call. Deletions cut 7 bases from V and 4 bases from J, with 11 bases between. Germline V gene sequence: CDR1 SQVTM, CDR2 ANQGSEA. CDR3 size: 12 residues. The CDR3 here is CSGLGWYNEQFF. Written as DNA, the CDR3 is TGCAGCGGGCTAGGATGGTACAATGAGCAGTTCTTC.

The chain combines TRBV7-3 with TRBJ2-5; 12 bases align to TRBD2. The J segment lost 5 bases and the V segment lost 5 bases, leaving 9 bases of the junction unmatched. Germline V gene lookup returns CDR1 SGHTA and CDR2 FQGTGA. The CDR3 consists of 16 residues. In DNA, the CDR3 is TGTGCCAGCAGCCCGGGGACTAGCGGGCTGTGGGAGACCCAGTACTTC. Its protein product is CASSPGTSGLWETQYF.

V and J are TRBV11-2 and TRBJ2-5, with 7 positions matching TRBD1. Losses at the gene ends were 5 bases for V and 7 bases for J; bases not matched to a gene: 22. Germline loops: CDR1 SGHAT, CDR2 FQNNGV. The CDR3 has 18 residues. CDR3 sequence reads: CASSPDRARIDSLGTQYF. The CDR3 region has the DNA TGTGCCAGCAGCCCAGACAGGGCCCGGATCGATTCTTTGGGGACCCAGTACTTC.

This clonotype came up many times. J is TRBJ1-1 and V is TRBV4-1; TRBD1 aligns across 7 bases. Losses at the gene ends were 1 base for V and 1 base for J; bases not matched to a gene: 6. CDR1 is MGHRA, CDR2 YSYEKL, per germline. This CDR3 comprises 16 residues. CDR3 sequence reads: CASSQVQGGRNTEAFF. CDR3 nucleotide sequence: TGCGCCAGCAGCCAAGTCCAGGGGGGTAGGAACACTGAAGCTTTCTTT.

The rearrangement joins TRBV4-1 to TRBJ2-2; TRBD2 aligns across 8 bases. This CDR3 spans 17 amino acids. The V and J ends lost 2 bases and 1 base, in that order; junction bases with no gene match: 6. In germline, CDR1 is MGHRA, CDR2 YSYEKL. The CDR3, as DNA: TGCGCCAGCAGCCAAACAGCGGGGGCTGAGAACACCGGGGAGCTGTTTTTT. Its translation: CASSQTAGAENTGELFF.

The table lists this clonotype with a few counts. The rearrangement uses TRBV7-9 and TRBJ1-4, with 9 bases identical to TRBD1. CDR3 size: 15 residues. Germline V lookup: CDR1 SEHNR, CDR2 FQNEAQ (reference sequence). J was trimmed by 2 bases and V by 5 bases; bases with no gene match: 3. The CDR3 DNA sequence: TGTGCCAGCAGCCGAGGGACAGGGACTAATGAAAAACTGTTTTTT. It translates to CASSRGTGTNEKLFF.

This clonotype was recorded at least ten times. The chain carries TRBV6-2 or TRBV6-3 and TRBJ2-7, with 9 nucleotides matching TRBD2. Germline CDR1 MNHEY, CDR2 SVGEGT. The junction had 7 bases not matched to a gene; V was cut back by 4 bases and J by 6 bases. The length of the CDR3 is 14 residues. This CDR3 reads CASSFLLAGSEQYV. CDR3 nucleotide sequence: TGTGCCAGCAGTTTCCTACTAGCGGGCTCCGAGCAGTACGTC.

Details on this clonotype: Given a much more abundant clone one base away, this may be a read error. The chain recombines TRBV7-2 with TRBJ1-6; no definite D call. CDR1 is SGHTA, CDR2 FQGNSA, per germline. The CDR3 spans 11 residues. CDR3 loop: CASTYKSPLHF. CDR3 bases: TGTGCCAGCACCTATAAGTCACCCCTCCACTTT. Looking up the rest from reference TRBV7-2 and TRBJ1-6 gives the full variable domain: GAGVSQSPSNKVTEKGKDVELRCDPISGHTALYWYRQSLGQGLEFLIYFQGNSAPDKSGLPSDRFSAERTGGSVSTLTIQRTQQEDSAVYLCASTYKSPLHFGNGTRLTVT.

At least ten counts were recorded for this clonotype. This rearrangement joins TRBV4-2 to TRBJ1-2; D call uncertain. The length of the CDR3 is 13 residues. V was clipped by 0 bases and J by 7 bases, with 9 bases between them. Germline V CDR1 and CDR2: LGHNA, YNFKEQ. CDR3 amino acids: CASSQDGFSGYTF. The CDR3 bases are TGTGCCAGCAGCCAAGATGGATTTAGTGGCTACACCTTC.

This clonotype occurred a few times. The V call is TRBV4-3, the J call TRBJ1-1; no firm D call. Per germline, CDR1 LGHNA and CDR2 YSLEER. CDR3 size: 11 residues. V was cut by 5 bases and J by 4 bases, with 5 bases left in between. CDR3 in DNA: TGCGCCAGCAGCAAGGGCACTGAAGCTTTCTTT. Translating gives CASSKGTEAFF.